This TCR beta chain emerged from a study of cytomegalovirus exposure and HLA in healthy donors. About the study: Earlier, 95 million to 120 million unique TCR beta sequences were recovered from 170 million or so T cells by an analysis. Study-level points and caveats: Later work found that TCR association rates differed between HLA loci; DRB1 had the most and HLA-C the fewest.

This CDR3 is built from 12 residues. Germline V gives CDR1 SEHNR, CDR2 FQNEAQ (reference sequence). The PCR used 60 Vbeta and 13 Jbeta primers. Profiling relied on immunoSEQ multiplex PCR, and the TCRdb table lists in-frame clones only, not all of them. Of 120,000 to 150,000 clones listed, roughly 88% were seen once; the top ten hold around 0.51%. Donors were nominally healthy when sampled, though unrecorded immune exposures were likely. On this clone itself: Its antigen is not known. The junction does not match germline at one end; this may be a read error.

The V call is TRBV7-9, the J call TRBJ1-4, with 7 bases lining up with TRBD1. The sequenced sample was PBMCs. The source of this sequence is a woman aged 40 to 50 in good health and CMV-seronegative. The chain's CDR3 is CSSRGDSEKLFF. The DNA of the CDR3 is TGTTCCAGCAGGGGGGACAGCGAAAAACTGTTTTTT. Variable domain in full (rest from reference TRBV7-9 and TRBJ1-4): DTGVSQNPRHKITKRGQNVTFRCDPISEHNRLYWYRQTLGQGPEFLTYFQNEAQLEKSRLLSDRFSAERPKGSFSTLEIQRTEQGDSAMYLCSSRGDSEKLFFGSGTQLSVL.